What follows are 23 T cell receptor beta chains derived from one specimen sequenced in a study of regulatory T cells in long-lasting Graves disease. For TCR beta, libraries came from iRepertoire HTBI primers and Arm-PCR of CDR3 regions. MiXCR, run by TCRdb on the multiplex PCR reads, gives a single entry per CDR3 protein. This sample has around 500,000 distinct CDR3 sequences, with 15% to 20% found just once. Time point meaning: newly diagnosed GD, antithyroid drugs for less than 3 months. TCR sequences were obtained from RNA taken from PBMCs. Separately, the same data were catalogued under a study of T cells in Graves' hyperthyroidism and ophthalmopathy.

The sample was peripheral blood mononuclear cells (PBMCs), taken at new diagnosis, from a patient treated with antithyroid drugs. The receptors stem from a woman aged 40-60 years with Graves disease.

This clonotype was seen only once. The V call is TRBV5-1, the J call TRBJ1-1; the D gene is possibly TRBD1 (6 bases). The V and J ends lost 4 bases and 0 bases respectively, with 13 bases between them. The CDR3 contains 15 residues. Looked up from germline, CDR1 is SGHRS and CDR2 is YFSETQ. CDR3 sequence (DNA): TGCGCCAGCAGCACCTACAGGGCTATGAACACTGAAGCTTTCTTT. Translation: CASSTYRAMNTEAFF.

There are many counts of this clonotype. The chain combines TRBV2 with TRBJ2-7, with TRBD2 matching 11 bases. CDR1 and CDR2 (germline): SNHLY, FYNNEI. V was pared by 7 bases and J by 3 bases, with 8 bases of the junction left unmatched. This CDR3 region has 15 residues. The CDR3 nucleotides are TGTGCCAGCAAACCGGGACTAGCGGTGGACTACGAGCAGTACTTC. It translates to CASKPGLAVDYEQYF. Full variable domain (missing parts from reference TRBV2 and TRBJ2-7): EPEVTQTPSHQVTQMGQEVILRCVPISNHLYFYWYRQILGQKVEFLVSFYNNEISEKSEIFDDQFSVERPDGSNFTLKIRSTKLEDSAMYFCASKPGLAVDYEQYFGPGTRLTVT.

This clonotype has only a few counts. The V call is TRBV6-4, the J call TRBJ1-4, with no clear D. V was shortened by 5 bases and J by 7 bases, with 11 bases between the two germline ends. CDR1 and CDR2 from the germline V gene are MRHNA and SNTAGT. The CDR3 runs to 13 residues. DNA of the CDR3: TGTGCCAGCAGTCGGGATGGAGGTGAAAAACTGTTTTTT. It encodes CASSRDGGEKLFF.

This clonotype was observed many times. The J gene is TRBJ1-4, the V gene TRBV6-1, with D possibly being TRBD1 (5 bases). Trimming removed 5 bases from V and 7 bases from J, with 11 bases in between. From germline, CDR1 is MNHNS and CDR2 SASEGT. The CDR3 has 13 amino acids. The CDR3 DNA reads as TGTGCCAGCAGTACTGAGGGGCCTGAAAAACTGTTTTTT. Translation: CASSTEGPEKLFF.

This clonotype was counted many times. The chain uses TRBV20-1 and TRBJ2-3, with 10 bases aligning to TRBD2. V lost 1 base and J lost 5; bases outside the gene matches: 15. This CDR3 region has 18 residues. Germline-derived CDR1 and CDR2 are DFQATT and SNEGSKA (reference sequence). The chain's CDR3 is CSARGLVAGGRGGDTQYF. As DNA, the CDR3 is TGCAGTGCTAGAGGTCTGGTAGCGGGGGGTCGAGGGGGAGATACGCAGTATTTT.

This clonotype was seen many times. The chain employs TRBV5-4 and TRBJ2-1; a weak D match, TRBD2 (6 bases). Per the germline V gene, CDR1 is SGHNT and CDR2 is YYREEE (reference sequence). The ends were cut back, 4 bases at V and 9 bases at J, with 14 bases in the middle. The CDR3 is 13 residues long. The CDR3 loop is CASSQPGGSEQFF. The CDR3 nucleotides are TGTGCCAGCAGCCAACCCGGGGGAAGTGAGCAGTTCTTC.

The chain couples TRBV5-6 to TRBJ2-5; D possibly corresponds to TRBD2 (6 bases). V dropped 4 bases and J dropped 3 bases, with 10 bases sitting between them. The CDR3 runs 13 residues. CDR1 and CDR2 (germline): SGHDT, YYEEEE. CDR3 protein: CASSGRSEETQYF. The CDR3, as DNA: TGTGCCAGCAGCGGGAGGTCGGAAGAGACCCAGTACTTC.

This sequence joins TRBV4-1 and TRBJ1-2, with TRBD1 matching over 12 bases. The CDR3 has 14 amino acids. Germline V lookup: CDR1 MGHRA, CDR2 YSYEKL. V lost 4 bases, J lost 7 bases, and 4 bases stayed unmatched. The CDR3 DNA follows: TGCGCCAGCAGCCCGGGACAGGGGGCTGGTGGCTACACCTTC. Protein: CASSPGQGAGGYTF.

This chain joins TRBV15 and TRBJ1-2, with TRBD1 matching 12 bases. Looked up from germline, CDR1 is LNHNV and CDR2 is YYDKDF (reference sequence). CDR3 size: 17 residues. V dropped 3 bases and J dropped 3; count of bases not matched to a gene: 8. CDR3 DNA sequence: TGTGCCACCAGCAGGGATGATGGGGACAGGGGGCACTATGGCTACACCTTC. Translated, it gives CATSRDDGDRGHYGYTF. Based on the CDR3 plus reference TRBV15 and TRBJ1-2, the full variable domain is DAMVIQNPRYQVTQFGKPVTLSCSQTLNHNVMYWYQQKSSQAPKLLFHYYDKDFNNEADTPDNFQSRRPNTSFCFLDIRSPGLGDTAMYLCATSRDDGDRGHYGYTFGSGTRLTVV.

Here the CDR3 reads CASRQDRGYEQFF. The CDR3 DNA is TGTGCCAGCAGACAGGACAGGGGGTATGAGCAGTTCTTC. The chain is built from TRBV2 and TRBJ2-1; 10 nucleotides agree with TRBD1. The junction had 4 bases not matched to a gene; V was cut back by 6 bases and J by 8 bases. The CDR3 is 13 amino acids. Germline-derived CDR1 and CDR2 are SNHLY and FYNNEI.

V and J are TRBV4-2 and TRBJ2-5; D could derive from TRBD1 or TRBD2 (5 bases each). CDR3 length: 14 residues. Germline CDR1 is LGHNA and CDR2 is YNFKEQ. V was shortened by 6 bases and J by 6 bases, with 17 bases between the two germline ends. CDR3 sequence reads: CASSQQERGKTQYF. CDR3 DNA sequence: TGTGCCAGCAGTCAACAAGAGAGGGGAAAGACCCAGTACTTC.

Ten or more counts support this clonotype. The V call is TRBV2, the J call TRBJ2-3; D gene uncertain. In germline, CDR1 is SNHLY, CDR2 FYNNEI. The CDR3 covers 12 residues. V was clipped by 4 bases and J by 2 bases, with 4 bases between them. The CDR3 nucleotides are TGTGCCAGCAGTGGTGTCACAGATACGCAGTATTTT. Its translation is CASSGVTDTQYF. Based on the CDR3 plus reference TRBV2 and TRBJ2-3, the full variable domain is EPEVTQTPSHQVTQMGQEVILRCVPISNHLYFYWYRQILGQKVEFLVSFYNNEISEKSEIFDDQFSVERPDGSNFTLKIRSTKLEDSAMYFCASSGVTDTQYFGPGTRLTVL.

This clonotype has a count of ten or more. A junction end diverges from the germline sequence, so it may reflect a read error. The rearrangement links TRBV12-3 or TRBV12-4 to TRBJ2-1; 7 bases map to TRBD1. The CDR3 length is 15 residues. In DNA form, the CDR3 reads TGTGCCAGCAGCTTAGGTACAGGGGCCTACAATGAGCAGTTCTTC. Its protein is CASSLGTGAYNEQFF.

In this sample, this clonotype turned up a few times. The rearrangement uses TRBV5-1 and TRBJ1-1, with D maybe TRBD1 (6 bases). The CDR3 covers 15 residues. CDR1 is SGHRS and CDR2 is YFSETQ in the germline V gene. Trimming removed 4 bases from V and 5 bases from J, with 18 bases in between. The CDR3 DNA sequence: TGCGCCAGCAGCCGAGAGGGGGGGGTAAGAACTGAAGCTTTCTTT. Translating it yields CASSREGGVRTEAFF.

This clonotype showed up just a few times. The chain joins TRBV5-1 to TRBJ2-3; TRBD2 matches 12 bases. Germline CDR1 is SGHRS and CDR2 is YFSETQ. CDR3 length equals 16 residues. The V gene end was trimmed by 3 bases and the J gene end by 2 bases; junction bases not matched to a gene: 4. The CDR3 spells CASSSGLAGNTDTQYF. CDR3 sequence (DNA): TGCGCCAGCAGCTCAGGACTAGCGGGGAACACAGATACGCAGTATTTT.

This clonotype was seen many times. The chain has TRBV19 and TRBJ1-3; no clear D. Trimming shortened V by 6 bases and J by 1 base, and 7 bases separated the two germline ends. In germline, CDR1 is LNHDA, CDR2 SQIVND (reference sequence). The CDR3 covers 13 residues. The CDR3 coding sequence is TGTGCCAGTAGATTGAAGTCTGGAAACACCATATATTTT. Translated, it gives CASRLKSGNTIYF.

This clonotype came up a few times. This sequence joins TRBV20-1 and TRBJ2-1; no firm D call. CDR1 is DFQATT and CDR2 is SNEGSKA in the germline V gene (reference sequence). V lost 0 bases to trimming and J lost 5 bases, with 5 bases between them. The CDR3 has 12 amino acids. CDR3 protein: CSARDQDNEQFF. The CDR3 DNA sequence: TGCAGTGCTAGAGACCAAGACAATGAGCAGTTCTTC.

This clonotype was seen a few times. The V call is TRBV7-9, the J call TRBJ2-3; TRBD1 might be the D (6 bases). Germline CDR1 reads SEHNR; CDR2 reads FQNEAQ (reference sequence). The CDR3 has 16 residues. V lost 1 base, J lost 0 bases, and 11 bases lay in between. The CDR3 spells CASSLVWTESTDTQYF. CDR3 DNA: TGTGCCAGCAGCTTAGTATGGACAGAAAGCACAGATACGCAGTATTTT.

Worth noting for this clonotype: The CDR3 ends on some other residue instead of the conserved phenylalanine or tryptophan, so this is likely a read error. The CDR3 DNA follows: TGTGCCAGCAGTTGGACAGGGGTCGACTATGGCTACACCCTC. Translating gives CASSWTGVDYGYTL. The rearrangement uses TRBV12-3 or TRBV12-4 and TRBJ1-2; TRBD1 aligns across 9 bases. The V gene end was trimmed by 4 bases and the J gene end by 3 bases; junction bases not matched to a gene: 3. The CDR3 covers 14 residues.

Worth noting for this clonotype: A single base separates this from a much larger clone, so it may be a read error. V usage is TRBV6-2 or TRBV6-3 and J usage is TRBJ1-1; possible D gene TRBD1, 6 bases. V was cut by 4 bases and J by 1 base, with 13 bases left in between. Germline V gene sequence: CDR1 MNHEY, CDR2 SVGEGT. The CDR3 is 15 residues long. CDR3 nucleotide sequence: TGTGCCAGCAGTTCTTCCGACAGGAGGAACACTGAAGCTTTCTTT. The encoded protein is CASSSSDRRNTEAFF.

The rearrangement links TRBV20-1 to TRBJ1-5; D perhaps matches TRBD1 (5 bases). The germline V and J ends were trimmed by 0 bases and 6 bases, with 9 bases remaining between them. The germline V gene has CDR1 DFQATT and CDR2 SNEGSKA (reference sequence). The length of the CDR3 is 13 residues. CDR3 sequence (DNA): TGCAGTGCTAGAGAGCAGGGAGGTCAGCCCCAGCATTTT. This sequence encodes CSAREQGGQPQHF.

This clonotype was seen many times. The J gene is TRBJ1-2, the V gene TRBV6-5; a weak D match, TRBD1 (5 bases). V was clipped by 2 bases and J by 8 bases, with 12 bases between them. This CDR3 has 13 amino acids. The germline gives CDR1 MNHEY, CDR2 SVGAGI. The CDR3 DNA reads TGTGCCAGCAGTTACGGCAGGGCGGGCGGCTACACCTTC. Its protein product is CASSYGRAGGYTF.

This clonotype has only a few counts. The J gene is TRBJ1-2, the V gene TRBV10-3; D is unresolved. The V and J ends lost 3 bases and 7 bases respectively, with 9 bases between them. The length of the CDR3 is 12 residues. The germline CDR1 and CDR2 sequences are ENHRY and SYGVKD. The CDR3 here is CAISDPWVGYTF. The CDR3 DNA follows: TGTGCCATCAGTGACCCTTGGGTTGGCTACACCTTC.